This TCR beta chain was captured in a study of T cell responses to AZD1222 COVID-19 vaccine (dated by TCRdb to the early 2020s). About the study as a whole: AZD1222 recipients with second doses at about 4 weeks or about 12 weeks were pooled, because spike-specific TCR depth and breadth did not differ between schedules. A total of about 230 trial participants underwent TCR sequencing, of whom some 210 received two doses of AZD1222 and about 25 received two doses of the MenACWY control vaccine. Trial participants were enrolled by age into 18-55, 56-69 and 70-plus year subgroups, with roughly 150, 30 and 60 TCR-sequenced participants respectively. The research as a whole found: Because no samples from the day 14 peak response were available, repertoires could be characterized only after the peak T cell response. Reportedly, close to half of the unique spike-specific TCRs recognized epitopes lying outside the regions that are mutated in the B.1.351 and B.1.1.7 variants. After two AZD1222 doses, both the breadth and the depth of spike-specific TCRs were significantly higher than at day 0 and than in MenACWY recipients. Participants were mostly white British, with more females than males. The authors suggested clonal diversity may have been underestimated. The whole spike protein was spanned by vaccine-associated CD4 TCRs, and dominant responses were seen in regions 160-218 and 743-854. In the small 56-69-year group, the increase in depth fell short of significance, most likely because of low power. Conclusions about previously exposed vaccinees are limited, since just 5 to 7 AZD1222 recipients were seropositive for SARS-CoV-2 at baseline.

The time point label, as the study defines it: baseline before first vaccination. Vaccinee samples came from UK trials COV001 and COV002, including a single-blind randomized controlled phase 2/3 trial of AZD1222 (ChAdOx1 nCoV-19) in healthy adults. For TCRbeta chain sequencing, PBMC samples from trial participants were taken at day 0 and at day 28 after the second dose. The CDR3 regions of human TCRbeta chains were analyzed by immunosequencing. The authors' pipeline ran thus. TCRs in the repertoires were compared against a reference library of SARS-CoV-2-specific TCRs that had been generated with the MIRA antigen-specificity platform. Breadth was defined as the fraction of unique TCRs that were SARS-CoV-2-associated. Depth was defined as the fraction of total T cells that were SARS-CoV-2-associated. Using the MIRA data, each spike-specific TCR was mapped to the spike region that the TCR reacts to and placed in a CD4 or CD8 class. Log10-transformed breadth and depth values were compared by one-way ANOVA with Sidak's multiple comparisons tests. TCRdb took over this immuneACCESS table, retaining in-frame rearrangements with V and J assigned. Such tables are incomplete; in checked studies, under half of the missing clones stem from an unresolved V gene, and the remainder is unexplained. V and J calls and clone size are given by that table; D and trimming were obtained from the DNA. In all, the sample holds 150,000 to 200,000 clones, and roughly 93% of those were seen once. 7.5% to 10% of the sample comes from the top ten.

CDR1 MNHEY and CDR2 SMNVEV are derived from the germline V gene (reference sequence). From cysteine to phenylalanine, the CDR3 is 12 amino acids long. Solely the CDR3 DNA is kept, with 36 bases framed from the first base. V and J are truncated by 4 bases and 8 bases respectively, leaving an intervening sequence of 11 bases. Remarks on this clone: Its binding antigen is unknown. It has no much larger one-base neighbor in the sample; base qualities were not kept.

The sequencing used peripheral blood, collected on day 0 of AZD1222 vaccination. The rearrangement combines TRBV27 with TRBJ1-2; there is no confident call for the D gene. This TCR was sampled from an adult in good health. CDR3 loop: CASSSAGKGYTF. Read as DNA, the sequence is TGTGCCAGCAGTTCCGCAGGCAAAGGCTACACCTTC.